These 6 T cell receptor beta chains came from one sample sequenced in a study of T cell responses to AZD1222 COVID-19 vaccine. TCRdb's table, derived via immunoSEQ multiplex PCR, lists solely in-frame clones and lacks some. The table shows roughly 120,000 clones, with roughly four fifths occurring only once. The sample in question was peripheral blood, obtained on day 0 of AZD1222 vaccination. Every receptor here comes from an adult in good health.

The chain employs TRBV6-6 and TRBJ1-2, with D possibly matching TRBD1 (6 bases). This CDR3 has 14 residues. V lost 5 bases and J 1 base, leaving 11 bases between the germline ends. CDR1 MNHNY and CDR2 SVGAGI come from the germline V gene (reference sequence). The CDR3 nucleotides are TGTGCCAGCAGTCCCGAGGGGGGTAACTATGGCTACACCTTC. This gives the protein CASSPEGGNYGYTF.

The genes are TRBV28 and TRBJ1-5, with D tentatively TRBD1 (6 bases). This CDR3 contains 13 residues. Germline V gives CDR1 MDHEN, CDR2 SYDVKM. The ends were cut back, 4 bases at V and 6 bases at J, with 10 bases in the middle. DNA for the CDR3: TGTGCCAGCAGTTCGCGGGGGCGTCAGCCCCAGCATTTT. Its translation: CASSSRGRQPQHF.

The table lists this clone with a count of one. V and J are TRBV5-5 and TRBJ2-7; a weak D match, TRBD2 (5 bases). Germline CDR1 is SGHKS and CDR2 is YYEKEE (reference sequence). Trimming pared 0 bases from V and 3 bases from J, leaving 7 bases between. The CDR3 has 13 residues. For the CDR3, the DNA is TGTGCCAGCAGCTTGGCCAGCGGCTACGAGCAGTACTTC. The encoded protein is CASSLASGYEQYF.

This clone was detected only once. The chain has TRBV3-1 (or the pseudogene TRBV3-2) and TRBJ1-5; tentative D call: TRBD1 (5 bases). The CDR3 contains 16 residues. With 4 bases removed from V and 0 bases from J, the gap between germline ends came to 13 bases. CDR1 and CDR2 from the germline V gene are LGHDT and YNNKEL (reference sequence). CDR3 protein: CASSLGLSYSNQPQHF. Here the CDR3 DNA reads TGTGCCAGCAGCCTGGGACTGAGTTATAGCAATCAGCCCCAGCATTTT.

The genes are TRBV7-6 and TRBJ1-1; 7 bases fit TRBD1. This CDR3 region has 15 residues. The J segment lost 5 bases and the V segment lost 1 base, leaving 7 bases of the junction unmatched. The germline V gene has CDR1 SGHVS and CDR2 FNYEAQ. The CDR3: CASSLDPGGRTEAFF. The CDR3 DNA is TGTGCCAGCAGCTTAGATCCAGGGGGGAGAACTGAAGCTTTCTTT.

J is TRBJ2-5 and V is TRBV20-1, with 7 nucleotides matching TRBD1. This CDR3 has 15 residues. Looked up from germline, CDR1 is DFQATT and CDR2 is SNEGSKA (reference sequence). Trimming cost V 3 bases and J 2 bases; bases outside gene matches: 9. CDR3 DNA sequence: TGCAGTGCTAGTCGACGGACAGGCCGACAAGAGACCCAGTACTTC. Protein product: CSASRRTGRQETQYF.